This T cell receptor (beta chain) was recorded in a study of cytomegalovirus exposure and HLA in healthy donors. Study details: Unique TCRs numbering around 80 million, obtained from HLA-typed donors, made up an early data release.

This clone turned up a few times. Its antigen is still unknown. Other DNA sequences in the sample encode the same CDR3. J gave up 3 bases and V 1 base, and 1 base lay outside the gene matches. There are 15 residues in the CDR3. Per the germline V gene, CDR1 is LGHNA and CDR2 is YNFKEQ. The PCR ran on 60 Vbeta and 13 Jbeta primers. Using immunoSEQ multiplex PCR, the repertoire was profiled, and TCRdb retains in-frame clones only, with some absent. Of roughly 120,000 clones listed, roughly three fifths are singletons. The study, taken as a whole, reports: Follow-up analysis seemed to connect common viral pathogens with several of the most significant clusters identified. Later analysis identified a missense DCLRE1C variant that was linked to TCR beta V- and J-gene trimming.

The genes are TRBV4-2 and TRBJ1-5; 9 nucleotides align to TRBD1. The sequencing input was PBMCs. This receptor was identified in a woman between 35 and 50 years old in good health and CMV-seropositive. DNA for the CDR3: TGTGCCAGCAGCCAAGGGACAGGGGCCAATCAGCCCCAGCATTTT. It codes for CASSQGTGANQPQHF.